Listed below are T cell receptor beta chains from one sample, sequenced in a study of early T cells in non-severe SARS-CoV-2 infection. TCRdb called the 5' RACE reads again in MiXCR, with one record for every CDR3 protein. This sample has some 120,000 distinct CDR3 sequences; about 15% occur once, and the top ten carry less than 25%. Material for sequencing was whole blood. These receptors all stem from an adult who was a healthcare worker with PCR-confirmed SARS-CoV-2 infection or an uninfected control (not recorded which). The CDR3 runs from the conserved cysteine through the conserved F or W. The D gene is left open where the match is weak. Size is stated for part of the rows, as once, few or many counts, or as a class when the clone is expanded.

TRBJ2-6	.	19	.	TRBV4-1	TGCGCCAGCAGCCAACCCTGGGGGGGGCTGAGCTCTGGGGCCAACGTCCTGACTTTC	CASSQPWGGLSSGANVLTF
TRBJ2-7	.	15	many	TRBV18	TGTGCCAGCTCACCACGGGGGGCCGGGTCTTACGAGCAGTACTTC	CASSPRGAGSYEQYF
TRBJ1-3	.	12	few	TRBV3-1	TGTGCCAGCAGGGACCCTGGAAACACCATATATTTT	CASRDPGNTIYF
TRBJ2-5	.	13	.	TRBV7-2	TGTGCCAGCAGAACTGGAGTGCAAGAGACCCAGTACTTC	CASRTGVQETQYF
TRBJ2-1	.	15	.	TRBV10-3	TGTGCCATCAGTGAGGCACAGGGGGGGATCAATGAGCAGTTCTTC	CAISEAQGGINEQFF
TRBJ2-1	TRBD1	13	.	TRBV20-1	TGCAGTGCTTCCAAGGGGGCGCGGAATGAGCAGTTCTTC	CSASKGARNEQFF
TRBJ1-1	TRBD1	16	few	TRBV4-1	TGCGCCAGCAGCCAAGCTAGGGGACAGGGGTTTCCTGAAGCTTTCTTT	CASSQARGQGFPEAFF
TRBJ2-2	.	16	.	TRBV27	TGTGCCAGCAGTTTATTGGGGGATCGGGGCACCGGGGAGCTGTTTTTT	CASSLLGDRGTGELFF
TRBJ1-1	.	11	many	TRBV10-3	TGTGCCATCAGGGAGAACACTGAAGCTTTCTTT	CAIRENTEAFF
TRBJ1-5	.	14	many	TRBV7-2	TGTGCCAGCAGCTTAAATAGGGGAGGAGAGCCCCAGCATTTT	CASSLNRGGEPQHF
TRBJ1-6	.	12	.	TRBV9	TGTGCCAGCAGCGTAGCTGGTGGACCCCTCCACTTT	CASSVAGGPLHF
TRBJ1-1	TRBD1	13	.	TRBV11-1	TGTGCCAGCAGCTTCACAGGGGATGGAGGATCTTTCTTT	CASSFTGDGGSFF
TRBJ1-1	TRBD1	14	.	TRBV11-2	TGTGCCAGCAGCGCTAGGGGGCTTGACACTGAAGCTTTCTTT	CASSARGLDTEAFF
TRBJ1-4	.	17	.	TRBV7-9	TGTGCCAGCAGCTTACTTAGAAGCCGTCCCTCCGGCGAAAAACTGTTTTTT	CASSLLRSRPSGEKLFF
TRBJ2-2	.	12	few	TRBV6-5	TGTGCCAGCAGATGGAGGGCTGGGGAGCTGTTTTTT	CASRWRAGELFF
TRBJ1-1	TRBD1	15	.	TRBV10-1	TGCGCCAGCAGTGAGACCAGGACAGGCGGCACTGAAGCTTTCTTT	CASSETRTGGTEAFF
TRBJ1-5	.	16	.	TRBV19	TGTGCCAGTAGTATAACGGGGGCGCGAAGCAATCAGCCCCAGCATTTT	CASSITGARSNQPQHF
TRBJ1-1	.	14	few	TRBV4-2	TGTGCCAGCAGCTTTGAACCTGTTGGCACTGAAGCTTTCTTT	CASSFEPVGTEAFF
TRBJ2-1	TRBD1	11	.	TRBV3-1	TGTGCCAGCAGCCAGACAGGGAAGCAGTTCTTC	CASSQTGKQFF
TRBJ2-1	.	13	.	TRBV19	TGTGCCAGTAGTATTCCAGCTTACAATGAGCAGTTCTTC	CASSIPAYNEQFF
TRBJ2-1	TRBD1	15	many	TRBV20-1	TGCAGTGCTTATACAGGGGTCGTTGGCTACAATGAGCAGTTCTTC	CSAYTGVVGYNEQFF
TRBJ2-3	.	14	.	TRBV12-3/TRBV12-4	TGTGCCAGCACCCTGGACCCGGGGGCAGATACGCAGTATTTT	CASTLDPGADTQYF
TRBJ2-7	TRBD1	13	few	TRBV6-1	TGTGCCAGCAGTTCGACAGGGACGTACGAGCAGTACTTC	CASSSTGTYEQYF
TRBJ2-1	.	12	many	TRBV10-2	TGCGCCAGCAGTGAGCCGAGCGGTGGGGAGTTCTTC	CASSEPSGGEFF
TRBJ2-2	.	14	few	TRBV29-1	TGCAGCGTCCGAGGAGGGTTGTGGACCGGGGAGCTGTTTTTT	CSVRGGLWTGELFF
TRBJ2-7	TRBD1	15	.	TRBV12-3/TRBV12-4	TGTGCCAGCAGTTCCCACGGGACAGGTACCTACGAGCAGTACTTC	CASSSHGTGTYEQYF
TRBJ1-1	.	12	few	TRBV20-1	TGCAGTATCCGGGAGGGGGGGACTGAAGCTTTCTTT	CSIREGGTEAFF
TRBJ1-2	TRBD1	14	few	TRBV12-3/TRBV12-4	TGTGCCAGCAGTCCCCCCGGGACAGCGCGTGGCTACACCTTC	CASSPPGTARGYTF
TRBJ1-1	.	14	few	TRBV7-2	TGTGCCAGCAGCCGAATGCAGGGGAACACTGAAGCTTTCTTT	CASSRMQGNTEAFF
TRBJ2-7	.	17	.	TRBV7-8	TGTGCCAGCAGCCTTTCCCGCGTACGGGACCGGGGCCCCGAGCAGTACTTC	CASSLSRVRDRGPEQYF
TRBJ2-7	TRBD1	14	.	TRBV6-2/TRBV6-3	TGTGTCAGCAAATTTCGGGCAGGGGGCTACGAGCAGTACTTC	CVSKFRAGGYEQYF
TRBJ2-2	TRBD2	16	few	TRBV11-2	TGTGCCAGCAGCTCATCCGGGACTACAAACACCGGGGAGCTGTTTTTT	CASSSSGTTNTGELFF
TRBJ2-1	TRBD2	15	few	TRBV6-1	TGTGCCAGCAGTGAGCAGCGGGGGGCATACAATGAGCAGTTCTTC	CASSEQRGAYNEQFF
TRBJ1-1	TRBD1	15	few	TRBV4-1	TGCGCCAGCAGCGCGTCTGGGACAGGGCACACTGAAGCTTTCTTT	CASSASGTGHTEAFF
TRBJ2-7	.	12	.	TRBV30	TGTGCCTGGAGTCGGGACGGATACGAGCAGTACTTC	CAWSRDGYEQYF
TRBJ1-2	TRBD1	11	.	TRBV12-3/TRBV12-4	TGTGCCAGCAGAAGACAGGGGAGCTACACCTTC	CASRRQGSYTF
TRBJ1-6	.	14	few	TRBV12-3/TRBV12-4	TGTGCCAGCAAAAAGACAGGAAATAATTCACCCCTCCACTTT	CASKKTGNNSPLHF
TRBJ2-1	.	14	.	TRBV2	TGTGCCAGCTTCTTAGAGGTGGGGTACAATGAGCAGTTCTTC	CASFLEVGYNEQFF
TRBJ2-7	.	12	.	TRBV29-1	TGCAGCGTTGAGAGGGGGGCCTACGAGCAGTACTTC	CSVERGAYEQYF
TRBJ2-7	.	12	many	TRBV29-1	TGCAGCGTCGGGACATCGATCTACGAGCAGTACTTC	CSVGTSIYEQYF